The 22 T cell receptor beta chains below were found in one sample sequenced in a study of neoadjuvant anti-PD-1 for oral cavity cancer. The protocol was immunoSEQ multiplex PCR, while the TCRdb copy is restricted to in-frame clones and leaves out a portion. The sample shows some 7,300 clones, about 50% of them seen only once. The source was tumor tissue, collected before nivolumab (anti-PD-1) treatment. All receptors come from a person aged 35 to 85 with oral cavity squamous cell carcinoma.

This chain links TRBV5-4 with TRBJ1-1, with 8 bases that match TRBD1. The germline CDR1 and CDR2 sequences are SGHNT and YYREEE (reference sequence). The CDR3 has 14 residues. V lost 4 bases to trimming and J lost 3 bases; unmatched junction nucleotides: 5. The CDR3: CASSPGTGYTEAFF. In DNA form, the CDR3 reads TGTGCCAGCAGCCCGGGGACAGGATACACTGAAGCTTTCTTT.

CDR3 residues: CASRNRGTYEQYF. The CDR3 DNA follows: TGTGCCAGCAGAAACCGGGGAACCTACGAGCAGTACTTC. The chain is built from TRBV5-8 and TRBJ2-7; D might be TRBD2 (5 bases). Germline V gene data show CDR1 as SGHTS and CDR2 as YDEGEE. Between the trimmed V and J ends, which lost 5 bases and 2 bases, there was a span of 11 bases. The CDR3 covers 13 residues.

The V gene is TRBV18, the J gene TRBJ2-5; perhaps TRBD1 as D (5 bases). In germline, CDR1 is KGHSH, CDR2 LQKENI. V dropped 0 bases and J dropped 4 bases, with 9 bases sitting between them. This CDR3 is built from 14 residues. Here the CDR3 reads CASSPPGQRETQYF. CDR3 coding DNA: TGTGCCAGCTCACCACCGGGGCAGCGAGAGACCCAGTACTTC. Variable domain in full (rest from reference TRBV18 and TRBJ2-5): NAGVMQNPRHLVRRRGQEARLRCSPMKGHSHVYWYRQLPEEGLKFMVYLQKENIIDESGMPKERFSAEFPKEGPSILRIQQVVRGDSAAYFCASSPPGQRETQYFGPGTRLLVL.

The gene calls are TRBV5-4 and TRBJ2-3; either TRBD1 or TRBD2 may fit D (7 bases each). The CDR3 runs to 17 residues. With 4 bases removed from V and 0 bases from J, the gap between germline ends came to 18 bases. In germline, CDR1 is SGHNT, CDR2 YYREEE (reference sequence). The CDR3 here is CASSPFTGEGSTDTQYF. The DNA of the CDR3 is TGTGCCAGCAGCCCATTTACAGGGGAGGGTAGCACAGATACGCAGTATTTT.

This clone came up once. V is TRBV28 and J is TRBJ2-3; 13 bases align to TRBD2. Germline V gives CDR1 MDHEN, CDR2 SYDVKM. V was pared by 5 bases and J by 6 bases, with 11 bases of the junction left unmatched. This CDR3 spans 17 amino acids. The CDR3 here is CASSPLTSGGAEDTQYF. Written as DNA, the CDR3 is TGTGCCAGCAGTCCCCTTACTAGCGGGGGGGCAGAGGATACGCAGTATTTT.

This rearrangement joins TRBV28 to TRBJ2-4; 11 bases match TRBD1. The J segment lost 9 bases and the V segment lost 4 bases, leaving 5 bases of the junction unmatched. Per germline, CDR1 MDHEN and CDR2 SYDVKM. This CDR3 region has 14 residues. The CDR3 DNA reads as TGTGCCAGCAGTTCCGGACAGGGGGCGAGCATTCAGTACTTC. Its translation is CASSSGQGASIQYF.

This clone turned up a few times. The chain has TRBV5-1 and TRBJ1-1; 7 nucleotides align to TRBD1. Germline V gives CDR1 SGHRS, CDR2 YFSETQ. Losses at the gene ends were 4 bases for V and 0 bases for J; bases not matched to a gene: 9. The CDR3 loop spans 16 amino acids. CDR3: CASSPDSGTVNTEAFF. CDR3 bases: TGCGCCAGCAGCCCAGACTCCGGGACAGTGAACACTGAAGCTTTCTTT.

The CDR3 spells CASSHLQGVGKKLFF. As DNA, the CDR3 is TGCGCCAGCAGCCACTTACAGGGGGTGGGAAAAAAACTGTTTTTT. V gene TRBV4-1 combines with J gene TRBJ1-4, with 8 bases fitting TRBD1. From germline, CDR1 is MGHRA and CDR2 YSYEKL. V trimming: 3 bases; J trimming: 9 bases; junction bases outside the gene matches: 9. This CDR3 is 15 amino acids long.

The V and J genes are TRBV14 and TRBJ2-5; D is undetermined. The germline CDR1 and CDR2 sequences are SGHDN and FVKESK. The length of the CDR3 is 14 residues. With 4 bases removed from V and 2 bases from J, the gap between germline ends came to 11 bases. The CDR3 nucleotides are TGTGCCAGCAGCCGAGATAATTTACAAGAGACCCAGTACTTC. Protein sequence: CASSRDNLQETQYF.

The V gene is TRBV7-2, the J gene TRBJ2-7, with 8 bases that match TRBD1. With 5 bases clipped from V and 6 bases from J, the junction kept 3 bases outside the gene matches. The CDR3 contains 12 residues. Germline lookup yields CDR1 SGHTA and CDR2 FQGNSA. For the CDR3, the DNA is TGTGCCAGCAGCCCCGGACAGGGCGAGCAGTACTTC. Translated, it gives CASSPGQGEQYF.

The V and J genes are TRBV6-5 and TRBJ1-1; D might be TRBD1 (5 bases). From germline, CDR1 is MNHEY and CDR2 SVGAGI. Between the trimmed V and J ends, which lost 4 bases and 5 bases, there was a span of 14 bases. This CDR3 region has 14 residues. CDR3: CASSSGGSWTEAFF. CDR3 bases: TGTGCCAGCAGTTCCGGGGGATCATGGACTGAAGCTTTCTTT.

This clone was detected only once. The chain uses TRBV6-5 and TRBJ2-2, with 10 bases lining up with TRBD2. Trimming at V came to 5 bases and at J to 1 base, leaving 1 base not matched to a gene. Germline-derived CDR1 and CDR2 are MNHEY and SVGAGI. This CDR3 region has 15 residues. The CDR3 here is CASSTSGENTGELFF. The CDR3 nucleotides are TGTGCCAGCAGTACTAGCGGGGAGAACACCGGGGAGCTGTTTTTT.

The chain employs TRBV20-1 and TRBJ2-1; D might be TRBD1 (5 bases). V was clipped by 5 bases and J by 5 bases, with 7 bases between them. Germline V gene sequence: CDR1 DFQATT, CDR2 SNEGSKA (reference sequence). This CDR3 spans 11 amino acids. The CDR3 DNA reads TGCAGTGCTTTACAGGACAATGAGCAGTTCTTC. It specifies CSALQDNEQFF.

This chain links TRBV5-1 with TRBJ2-7; D is possibly TRBD1 (6 bases). The germline V gene has CDR1 SGHRS and CDR2 YFSETQ. The CDR3 extends over 14 amino acids. The V end was cut by 2 bases, the J end by 6 bases, with 15 bases between. DNA for the CDR3: TGCGCCAGCAGCTTTGCGCAGGGGTTTTCCGAGCAGTACTTC. Amino acid sequence: CASSFAQGFSEQYF.

This chain uses TRBV9 with TRBJ2-7, with TRBD1 matching 12 bases. This CDR3 has 15 amino acids. Germline V gene lookup returns CDR1 SGDLS and CDR2 YYNGEE. Unmatched junction bases numbered 6, after V lost 4 bases and J lost 4 bases. The CDR3: CASSPGTGGRYEQYF. CDR3 bases: TGTGCCAGCAGCCCCGGGACAGGGGGCCGGTACGAGCAGTACTTC.

This clone was recorded once. The chain couples TRBV6-1 to TRBJ1-5, with D perhaps TRBD1 (6 bases). Between the trimmed V and J ends, which lost 4 bases and 0 bases, there was a span of 10 bases. The CDR3 length is 15 residues. CDR1 and CDR2 from the germline V gene are MNHNS and SASEGT. In nucleotides, the CDR3 is TGTGCCAGCAGTGTGTCAGGGGATAGCAATCAGCCCCAGCATTTT. Translating it yields CASSVSGDSNQPQHF.

The chain has TRBV7-2 and TRBJ2-7; no reliable D call. V lost 3 bases and J 2 bases, leaving 8 bases between the germline ends. Germline V gene data show CDR1 as SGHTA and CDR2 as FQGNSA. The CDR3 covers 13 residues. The CDR3 loop reads CASSFGLTYEQYF. The CDR3 DNA is TGTGCCAGCAGCTTTGGCCTCACCTACGAGCAGTACTTC.

The chain joins TRBV5-4 to TRBJ1-2; 11 bases agree with TRBD1. CDR1 SGHNT and CDR2 YYREEE come from the germline V gene (reference sequence). With V trimmed by 5 bases and J by 8 bases, 11 bases remained unmatched. The CDR3 is 15 amino acids. CDR3: CASRRWDRGFYGYTF. CDR3 in DNA: TGTGCCAGCAGACGATGGGACAGGGGGTTTTACGGCTACACCTTC.

This clone has just a few counts. The chain links TRBV2 to TRBJ2-3; D perhaps matches TRBD1 (5 bases). CDR1 is SNHLY, CDR2 FYNNEI, per germline. Trimming took off 4 bases at V and 2 bases at J, with 7 bases between the two ends. The CDR3 covers 13 residues. CDR3 residues: CASSGQYTDTQYF. CDR3 DNA: TGTGCCAGCAGTGGACAGTACACAGATACGCAGTATTTT. The complete variable domain, with remaining parts taken from reference TRBV2 and TRBJ2-3, reads EPEVTQTPSHQVTQMGQEVILRCVPISNHLYFYWYRQILGQKVEFLVSFYNNEISEKSEIFDDQFSVERPDGSNFTLKIRSTKLEDSAMYFCASSGQYTDTQYFGPGTRLTVL.

This chain's CDR3 is CASSGSGYGYTF. The CDR3 coding sequence is TGTGCCAGCAGTGGTTCCGGGTACGGCTACACCTTC. The chain combines TRBV6-5 with TRBJ1-2; D call uncertain. This CDR3 region has 12 residues. Germline CDR1 and CDR2: MNHEY and SVGAGI. Trimming cost V 5 bases and J 8 bases, with 12 bases left between them.

The chain couples TRBV19 to TRBJ2-5; no clear D gene. CDR1 LNHDA and CDR2 SQIVND come from the germline V gene (reference sequence). With 8 bases removed from V and 5 bases from J, the gap between germline ends came to 6 bases. This CDR3 is 10 amino acids long. CDR3 loop: CASVDETQYF. The CDR3, as DNA: TGTGCCAGTGTAGATGAGACCCAGTACTTC.

There are a few counts of this clone. This rearrangement joins TRBV11-3 to TRBJ2-1, with 7 bases fitting TRBD1. Germline CDR1 and CDR2: SGHNT and YENEEA. The CDR3 spans 15 residues. The junction had 6 bases not matched to a gene; V was cut back by 5 bases and J by 2 bases. The CDR3 DNA reads TGTGCCAGCAGCCCAACCGGACAGGCCTACAATGAGCAGTTCTTC. Translation: CASSPTGQAYNEQFF.